Presented here are 4 T cell receptor beta chains from one specimen sequenced in a study of blood T cell repertoires in COVID-19. The protocol was immunoSEQ multiplex PCR, while the TCRdb copy is restricted to in-frame clones and leaves out a portion. Of approximately 65,000 clones listed, about four fifths are singletons. The specimen sequenced was PBMCs or T cells enriched from blood (not recorded which). These receptor sequences come from a woman between 40 and 50 years old with acute COVID-19.

V gene TRBV2 combines with J gene TRBJ1-5, with D possibly matching TRBD1 (5 bases). V was shortened by 0 bases and J by 2 bases, with 8 bases between the two germline ends. The CDR3 has 15 amino acids. Germline V gene lookup returns CDR1 SNHLY and CDR2 FYNNEI. CDR3 region: CASSEAGVGNQPQHF. CDR3 nucleotide sequence: TGTGCCAGCAGTGAAGCAGGGGTTGGCAATCAGCCCCAGCATTTT.

The CDR3 is CASRRPEDTEAFF. DNA of the CDR3: TGTGCCAGCAGAAGGCCCGAGGACACTGAAGCTTTCTTT. This chain joins TRBV3-1 (or the pseudogene TRBV3-2) and TRBJ1-1, with D uncertain. This CDR3 comprises 13 residues. Germline CDR1 reads LGHDT; CDR2 reads YNNKEL (reference sequence). V lost 6 bases and J lost 3, with 11 bases in between.

This chain connects TRBV2 to TRBJ2-3; D might be TRBD2 (6 bases). The germline V and J ends were trimmed by 10 bases and 0 bases, with 17 bases remaining between them. The germline V gene encodes CDR1 SNHLY and CDR2 FYNNEI. The CDR3 length is 15 residues. CDR3 in amino acids: CATLMVGGSTDTQYF. In DNA form, the CDR3 reads TGTGCCACCTTGATGGTGGGGGGAAGCACAGATACGCAGTATTTT.

This clone was recorded only once. The rearrangement links TRBV11-2 to TRBJ1-2, with no clear D. The V and J ends lost 1 base and 2 bases respectively, with 8 bases between them. The CDR3 is 14 amino acids. Germline CDR1 is SGHAT and CDR2 is FQNNGV. The chain's CDR3 is CASSLVQWNYGYTF. DNA for the CDR3: TGTGCCAGCAGCTTAGTCCAGTGGAACTATGGCTACACCTTC.